Sequencing of this TCR beta chain was carried out in a study of cytomegalovirus exposure and HLA in healthy donors. Study as a whole: Ancestry clustering placed about 80% of more than 350 genotyped donors in the Caucasian-associated cluster.

Findings and limits, study-wide: An apparent linkage of common viral pathogens to several of the most significant clusters emerged in a later analysis. According to an earlier analysis, most TCR beta V segments yielded productive rearrangements about 90% or about 30% of the time.

The PCR was carried out with 60 Vbeta primers and 13 Jbeta primers. Sequencing used immunoSEQ multiplex PCR; TCRdb keeps in-frame clones, though not all of them. The data show around 130,000 clones, around 80% seen once. For this clone: The antigen is unknown.

Germline lookup yields CDR1 SGHDT and CDR2 YYEEEE. The CDR3 spans 13 residues. V was pared by 9 bases and J by 0 bases, with 12 bases between. The genes are TRBV5-6 and TRBJ1-1; D gene uncertain. The TCR comes from a woman between 18 and 29 years old in good health and CMV-seronegative. Sequencing was done on a sample of PBMCs. The DNA for the CDR3 is TGTGCCACCTTTGTTATAATGAACACTGAAGCTTTCTTT. It translates to CATFVIMNTEAFF.